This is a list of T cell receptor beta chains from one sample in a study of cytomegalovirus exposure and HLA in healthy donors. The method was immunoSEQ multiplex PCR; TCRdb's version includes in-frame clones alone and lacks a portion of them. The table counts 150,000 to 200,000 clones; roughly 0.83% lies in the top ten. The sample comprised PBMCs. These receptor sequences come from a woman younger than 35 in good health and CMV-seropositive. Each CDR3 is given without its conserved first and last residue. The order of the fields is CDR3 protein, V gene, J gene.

ASSLGGGGLMNTEAF	TRBV5-1	TRBJ1-1
ASSSGVYNEQF	TRBV2	TRBJ2-1
ASSLNRGTGELF	TRBV5-6	TRBJ2-2
ASSLRGHEQY	TRBV5-1	TRBJ2-7
ASGPRVTEAF	TRBV19	TRBJ1-1
ASRIWTGLAGDNEQF	TRBV2	TRBJ2-1
ASSLVWDNNYGYT	TRBV7-2	TRBJ1-2
ASSLGTAGEQY	TRBV5-1	TRBJ2-7
ASSSGLAGFTDTQY	TRBV11-2	TRBJ2-3
ASSYTGGGRDYGYT	TRBV6-5	TRBJ1-2
ASRPDRVNYGYT	TRBV7-2	TRBJ1-2
SVVSGTDTQY	TRBV29-1	TRBJ2-3
AISVGELDTQY	TRBV10-3	TRBJ2-3
ASSLSRGGANVLT	TRBV13	TRBJ2-6
ASSPPNEKLF	TRBV18	TRBJ1-4
ASSLVQGINSNSGNTIY	TRBV11-2	TRBJ1-3
ASSRASGTDTQY	TRBV5-1	TRBJ2-3
ASSLGQASTDTQY	TRBV11-2	TRBJ2-3
ASSLGTGYSPLH	TRBV5-6	TRBJ1-6
ASTQMAGANYGYT	TRBV19	TRBJ1-2
ASSPSYEQF	TRBV7-9	TRBJ2-1
ASSGDRDYEQF	TRBV6-1	TRBJ2-1
ASSTLGQGPTEAF	TRBV19	TRBJ1-1
ASSRRQNTGELF	TRBV11-2	TRBJ2-2
ASSLGTGGLKNTEAF	TRBV7-9	TRBJ1-1
ASSLATGNTIY	TRBV5-6	TRBJ1-3
ATHRGPQAPLH	TRBV6-6	TRBJ1-6
ASSLAGVRAF	TRBV5-6	TRBJ1-1
ASSPVDRVGETQY	TRBV5-1	TRBJ2-5
ASSLTGQINYEQY	TRBV27	TRBJ2-7
ASSLGGIGNQPQH	TRBV11-2	TRBJ1-5
ASSPDRGSRYGYT	TRBV18	TRBJ1-2
ASSSDRDYYNEQF	TRBV7-9	TRBJ2-1
ASSLGSDQETQY	TRBV5-1	TRBJ2-5
ASSPPGTSHYEQY	TRBV5-4	TRBJ2-7
ASSYQGSYNEQF	TRBV6-5	TRBJ2-1
ASSMGTGGTEAF	TRBV5-1	TRBJ1-1
ASSPDSLKTGELF	TRBV2	TRBJ2-2
ASSQVTGYEQY	TRBV14	TRBJ2-7
ASSDNREAF	TRBV7-8	TRBJ1-1
ASSIRETQY	TRBV19	TRBJ2-5
ASRGGVGQPQH	TRBV2	TRBJ1-5
ASSQEVVRYEQY	TRBV4-2	TRBJ2-7
ASSKGTSGRYEQY	TRBV5-6	TRBJ2-7
ASQEASNYGYT	TRBV19	TRBJ1-2